A selection of T cell receptor beta chains follows, all from one sample in a study of neurological immune-mediated disorders. TCRdb reanalysed the 5' RACE reads using MiXCR and keeps one entry per CDR3 protein. The data show some 49,000 distinct CDR3 sequences, approximately 11% seen once. Sequencing was performed on PBMCs. Receptors were obtained from a woman in her thirties or forties in good health. Each CDR3 is given with its conserved first and last residue. The D gene is left open where the match is weak. The size field is filled for only some rows; it gives once, few, many or a size class.

d_gene: TRBD2
v_gene: TRBV6-1
j_gene: TRBJ2-5
len: 14
abundance: many
CDR3aa: CAVGGLAGQETQYF
CDR3nt: TGTGCCGTTGGAGGACTAGCGGGGCAAGAGACCCAGTACTTC

d_gene: NA
v_gene: TRBV5-1
j_gene: TRBJ2-6
len: 17
abundance: NA
CDR3aa: CASSFAGWQDGANVLTF
CDR3nt: TGCGCCAGCAGCTTTGCAGGGTGGCAAGATGGGGCCAACGTCCTGACTTTC

d_gene: TRBD2
v_gene: TRBV24-1
j_gene: TRBJ2-3
len: 16
abundance: many
CDR3aa: CATSESGSGNTDTQYF
CDR3nt: TGTGCCACCAGTGAATCGGGTAGCGGGAACACAGATACGCAGTATTTT

d_gene: NA
v_gene: TRBV20-1
j_gene: TRBJ2-7
len: 11
abundance: many
CDR3aa: CSAWNRYEQYF
CDR3nt: TGCAGTGCTTGGAACCGCTACGAGCAGTACTTC

d_gene: TRBD1
v_gene: TRBV7-2
j_gene: TRBJ1-4
len: 13
abundance: few
CDR3aa: CATSRDSSEKLFF
CDR3nt: TGTGCAACCTCCCGGGACAGCAGTGAAAAACTGTTTTTT

d_gene: NA
v_gene: TRBV6-2/TRBV6-3
j_gene: TRBJ1-1
len: 14
abundance: many
CDR3aa: CASRKQGVNTEAFF
CDR3nt: TGTGCCAGCAGGAAACAGGGAGTGAACACTGAAGCTTTCTTT

d_gene: NA
v_gene: TRBV10-3
j_gene: TRBJ2-7
len: 13
abundance: NA
CDR3aa: CAIGRSNSYEQYF
CDR3nt: TGTGCCATTGGCCGATCTAACTCCTACGAGCAGTACTTC

d_gene: NA
v_gene: TRBV5-1
j_gene: TRBJ2-1
len: 15
abundance: NA
CDR3aa: CVSRSPQPGYNEQLF
CDR3nt: TGCGTCAGCAGATCCCCCCAGCCCGGGTACAATGAGCAGCTCTTC

d_gene: NA
v_gene: TRBV4-1
j_gene: TRBJ2-5
len: 15
abundance: many
CDR3aa: CASSLTPTYQETQYF
CDR3nt: TGCGCCAGCAGTCTTACCCCGACTTACCAAGAGACCCAGTACTTC

d_gene: NA
v_gene: TRBV12-3/TRBV12-4
j_gene: TRBJ2-2
len: 12
abundance: many
CDR3aa: CASSTRTGELFF
CDR3nt: TGTGCCAGCAGTACACGGACCGGGGAGCTGTTTTTT

d_gene: NA
v_gene: TRBV7-2
j_gene: TRBJ1-1
len: 16
abundance: many
CDR3aa: CASSPWGPGLNTEAFF
CDR3nt: TGTGCCAGCAGCCCCTGGGGCCCCGGATTGAACACTGAAGCTTTCTTT

d_gene: TRBD2
v_gene: TRBV5-1
j_gene: TRBJ2-3
len: 16
abundance: NA
CDR3aa: CASSPTSGRAADTQYF
CDR3nt: TGCGCCAGCAGCCCTACTAGCGGGAGGGCCGCAGATACGCAGTATTTT

d_gene: TRBD2
v_gene: TRBV12-3/TRBV12-4
j_gene: TRBJ2-3
len: 18
abundance: many
CDR3aa: CASSSAKGLAGSTDTQYF
CDR3nt: TGTGCCAGCAGTTCTGCGAAGGGACTAGCGGGTAGCACAGATACGCAGTATTTT

d_gene: NA
v_gene: TRBV13
j_gene: TRBJ1-1
len: 16
abundance: many
CDR3aa: CASSPRAGGGNTEAFF
CDR3nt: TGTGCCAGCAGCCCCCGGGCGGGGGGCGGGAACACTGAAGCTTTCTTT

d_gene: NA
v_gene: TRBV3-1
j_gene: TRBJ1-1
len: 13
abundance: many
CDR3aa: CASSGFGGTEAFF
CDR3nt: TGTGCCAGCAGCGGTTTCGGAGGAACTGAAGCTTTCTTT

d_gene: NA
v_gene: TRBV5-1
j_gene: TRBJ2-1
len: 17
abundance: many
CDR3aa: CASRTAGDISSYNEQFF
CDR3nt: TGCGCCAGCAGAACCGCGGGGGACATTAGCTCCTACAATGAGCAGTTCTTC

d_gene: NA
v_gene: TRBV4-3
j_gene: TRBJ2-5
len: 14
abundance: NA
CDR3aa: CASSQNFVGETQYF
CDR3nt: TGCGCCAGCAGCCAAAACTTTGTAGGAGAGACCCAGTACTTC

d_gene: TRBD1
v_gene: TRBV27
j_gene: TRBJ1-2
len: 16
abundance: many
CDR3aa: CASSLGQGLSNYGYTF
CDR3nt: TGTGCCAGCAGCCTTGGACAGGGCCTCTCTAACTATGGCTACACCTTC

d_gene: TRBD2
v_gene: TRBV4-3
j_gene: TRBJ2-3
len: 15
abundance: NA
CDR3aa: CASSAGGGRAYTQYF
CDR3nt: TGCGCCAGTAGCGCTGGGGGAGGGCGGGCATATACGCAGTATTTT

d_gene: TRBD2
v_gene: TRBV12-3/TRBV12-4
j_gene: TRBJ2-7
len: 15
abundance: NA
CDR3aa: CASSLLAGSTHEQYF
CDR3nt: TGTGCCAGCAGTCTCTTAGCGGGAAGTACCCACGAGCAGTACTTC

d_gene: TRBD1
v_gene: TRBV5-5
j_gene: TRBJ1-2
len: 16
abundance: many
CDR3aa: CASRLIGQDPNYGYTF
CDR3nt: TGTGCCAGCAGATTGATCGGACAGGACCCTAACTATGGCTACACCTTC

d_gene: NA
v_gene: TRBV25-1
j_gene: TRBJ1-2
len: 13
abundance: many
CDR3aa: CASSEYRGYGYTF
CDR3nt: TGTGCCAGCAGTGAATACCGTGGGTATGGCTACACCTTC

d_gene: TRBD1
v_gene: TRBV20-1
j_gene: TRBJ1-4
len: 16
abundance: NA
CDR3aa: CSASGGQGGLNEKLFF
CDR3nt: TGCAGTGCTAGTGGGGGACAGGGGGGACTTAATGAAAAACTGTTTTTT

d_gene: NA
v_gene: TRBV5-1
j_gene: TRBJ1-1
len: 13
abundance: many
CDR3aa: CASSDDTNTEAFF
CDR3nt: TGCGCCAGCAGCGATGACACGAACACTGAAGCTTTCTTT

d_gene: NA
v_gene: TRBV7-9
j_gene: TRBJ2-5
len: 16
abundance: many
CDR3aa: CASSLSYQGLGETQYF
CDR3nt: TGTGCCAGCAGCTTATCGTATCAGGGGTTGGGCGAGACCCAGTACTTC

d_gene: NA
v_gene: TRBV7-9
j_gene: TRBJ1-5
len: 13
abundance: NA
CDR3aa: CASSPAHTKPQHF
CDR3nt: TGTGCAAGCAGCCCAGCCCATACCAAGCCCCAGCATTTT

d_gene: NA
v_gene: TRBV12-3/TRBV12-4
j_gene: TRBJ2-7
len: 11
abundance: NA
CDR3aa: CASPGDEEQYF
CDR3nt: TGTGCCAGCCCAGGGGACGAGGAGCAGTACTTC

d_gene: NA
v_gene: TRBV6-5
j_gene: TRBJ2-7
len: 14
abundance: NA
CDR3aa: CASSYSGSRYEQYF
CDR3nt: TGTGCCAGCAGTTACTCAGGTAGCCGCTACGAGCAGTACTTC

d_gene: NA
v_gene: TRBV6-5
j_gene: TRBJ1-2
len: 13
abundance: many
CDR3aa: CASSFGSVGGYTF
CDR3nt: TGTGCCAGCAGTTTTGGCTCAGTGGGCGGCTACACCTTC

d_gene: NA
v_gene: TRBV7-2
j_gene: TRBJ1-4
len: 13
abundance: many
CDR3aa: CASTGTENEKLFF
CDR3nt: TGTGCCAGCACCGGGACGGAAAATGAAAAACTGTTTTTT

d_gene: NA
v_gene: TRBV3-1
j_gene: TRBJ1-5
len: 14
abundance: many
CDR3aa: CASSPTGGLRSQHF
CDR3nt: TGTGCCAGCAGCCCCACCGGGGGACTAAGGTCCCAGCATTTT

d_gene: NA
v_gene: TRBV4-1
j_gene: TRBJ2-7
len: 14
abundance: many
CDR3aa: CASSQSTGFGEQYF
CDR3nt: TGCGCCAGCAGCCAATCCACAGGGTTTGGCGAGCAGTACTTC

d_gene: TRBD1
v_gene: TRBV20-1
j_gene: TRBJ1-5
len: 14
abundance: NA
CDR3aa: CSATPQGAWQPQHF
CDR3nt: TGCAGTGCAACTCCACAGGGGGCATGGCAGCCCCAGCATTTT

d_gene: TRBD1
v_gene: TRBV27
j_gene: TRBJ2-3
len: 15
abundance: many
CDR3aa: CASSLDRGPTDTQYF
CDR3nt: TGTGCCAGCAGTTTGGACAGGGGACCCACAGATACGCAGTATTTT

d_gene: TRBD2
v_gene: TRBV4-1
j_gene: TRBJ2-1
len: 17
abundance: many
CDR3aa: CASSQGPGLEARSKQFF
CDR3nt: TGCGCCAGCAGCCAAGGCCCTGGACTAGAAGCCCGGTCTAAGCAGTTCTTC

d_gene: TRBD2
v_gene: TRBV5-1
j_gene: TRBJ2-2
len: 17
abundance: many
CDR3aa: CASSTLLGGGTTGELFF
CDR3nt: TGCGCCAGCAGCACACTACTCGGGGGAGGGACGACCGGGGAGCTGTTTTTT

d_gene: NA
v_gene: TRBV5-6
j_gene: TRBJ2-1
len: 11
abundance: many
CDR3aa: CASSLNTEQFF
CDR3nt: TGTGCCAGCAGCTTGAATACTGAGCAGTTCTTC

d_gene: NA
v_gene: TRBV5-1
j_gene: TRBJ2-7
len: 15
abundance: many
CDR3aa: CASSARGFGSYEQYF
CDR3nt: TGCGCCAGCAGCGCCAGGGGCTTCGGGTCCTACGAGCAGTACTTC

d_gene: TRBD1
v_gene: TRBV6-5
j_gene: TRBJ1-2
len: 15
abundance: NA
CDR3aa: CVSSDLRTGVKGYTF
CDR3nt: TGTGTAAGCAGTGACCTCCGGACAGGCGTCAAAGGCTACACCTTC

d_gene: NA
v_gene: TRBV9
j_gene: TRBJ2-3
len: 14
abundance: NA
CDR3aa: CASNPWADPDTQYF
CDR3nt: TGTGCCAGCAACCCCTGGGCGGATCCAGATACGCAGTATTTT

d_gene: TRBD1
v_gene: TRBV12-3/TRBV12-4
j_gene: TRBJ2-5
len: 13
abundance: many
CDR3aa: CASSRDSQETQYF
CDR3nt: TGTGCCAGCAGCCGGGACAGCCAAGAGACCCAGTACTTC